Each of the 2 T cell receptor beta chains below was sequenced from the same sample in a study of cytomegalovirus exposure and HLA in healthy donors. The assay was immunoSEQ multiplex PCR, and TCRdb's table has in-frame clones only and misses some. The sample lists 300,000 to 400,000 clones, roughly 89% occurring once. The sequenced sample consisted of PBMCs. Receptor source: a woman aged 18-29 years in good health and CMV-seronegative.

The V call is TRBV6-6, the J call TRBJ1-4, with no clear D. Germline V gene lookup returns CDR1 MNHNY and CDR2 SVGAGI (reference sequence). The CDR3 contains 15 residues. Trimming left V 6 bases short and J 0 bases short, with 11 bases between. CDR3 region: CASRPRGATNEKLFF. CDR3 nucleotide sequence: TGTGCCAGCAGGCCCCGCGGGGCAACTAATGAAAAACTGTTTTTT.

The table lists this clone with a few counts. This sequence joins TRBV5-6 and TRBJ2-3; 10 bases agree with TRBD2. The V and J ends lost 4 bases and 4 bases, in that order; junction bases with no gene match: 9. The CDR3 runs 16 residues. The germline V gene encodes CDR1 SGHDT and CDR2 YYEEEE. The CDR3 nucleotides are TGTGCCAGCAGCGGTATAGCGGGGGGCATCCCAGATACGCAGTATTTT. Encoded protein: CASSGIAGGIPDTQYF.